The 9 T cell receptor beta chains listed next were all sequenced from one sample in a study of CXCR3-negative and CXCR3-positive naive CD8 T cells. General study points: More hydrophobic TRB CDR3s occurred in CXCR3-positive than in CXCR3-negative naive cells.

Via 5' RACE with UMI labels, TRB cDNA libraries were prepared. TCRdb re-called the 5' RACE reads, yielding one record per CDR3 amino acid sequence without DNA. This repertoire includes thousands of distinct CDR3 sequences. No cognate antigen is known for these TCRs. The specimen sequenced was naive CXCR3+ CD8+ T cells from blood. This sample's subset: CD45RO-CCR7+CD27+CD95- naive CD8+ T cells expressing CXCR3 (TNR3+). These receptors originate from a human donor in good health. Some clones in this sample may be carry-over from other donors' samples.

By frequency, this clonotype is medium-sized (0.01 to 0.1%). The genes are TRBV21-1 and TRBJ2-1; the D call of TRBD1 rests on TCRdb alone, since no DNA is present to check it. TRBV21-1 constitutes a pseudogene. This CDR3 has 11 residues. The CDR3 spells CASRRGQEQFF.

The genes are TRBV10-3 and TRBJ2-7; TCRdb gives TRBD2 as the D gene, but with no DNA this cannot be confirmed. Germline V gene lookup returns CDR1 ENHRY and CDR2 SYGVKD. CDR3 length equals 13 residues. The chain's CDR3 is CAISGEETYEQYF.

This sequence joins TRBV27 and TRBJ1-4; TCRdb's D call, TRBD1, is unchecked because there is no DNA. The CDR3 consists of 16 residues. Germline assignment: CDR1 MNHEY and CDR2 SMNVEV (reference sequence). The CDR3 is CASSSSSGGWGEKLFF.

This rearrangement joins TRBV20-1 to TRBJ1-2; TCRdb outputs TRBD1, but without DNA this stays unchecked. Germline lookup yields CDR1 DFQATT and CDR2 SNEGSKA (reference sequence). CDR3 length: 15 residues. This CDR3 is CSASDRGIAGQGYTF.

This rearrangement joins TRBV10-3 to TRBJ2-1; TCRdb returns TRBD2, unconfirmable since there is no DNA. Germline V gene sequence: CDR1 ENHRY, CDR2 SYGVKD. This CDR3 is 16 amino acids long. The CDR3 sequence: CAISVSSGMGGNEQFF.

This CDR3 is CASSLATEGVNTEAFF. The rearrangement uses TRBV7-8 and TRBJ1-1; TCRdb calls TRBD1, which cannot be checked without DNA. This CDR3 is 16 amino acids long. The germline V gene encodes CDR1 SGHVS and CDR2 FQNEAQ.

Judged by frequency, this clonotype is medium-sized. This rearrangement joins TRBV20-1 to TRBJ2-1; the D call of TRBD2 rests on TCRdb alone, since no DNA is present to check it. The V gene's germline CDR1 is DFQATT and CDR2 SNEGSKA (reference sequence). The CDR3 has 15 residues. The CDR3 reads CSASTSGGPYNEQFF.

This clonotype is called medium-sized (0.01 to 0.1%) based on its frequency. This chain links TRBV7-6 with TRBJ2-5; TCRdb's D call, TRBD2, is unchecked because there is no DNA. This CDR3 has 16 residues. The germline V gene encodes CDR1 SGHVS and CDR2 FNYEAQ. The CDR3 loop reads CASSLGFRGGPKTQYF.

This clonotype is deemed medium-sized (0.01 to 0.1%) by its frequency. V gene TRBV2 combines with J gene TRBJ2-1; no DNA is available, so the TRBD2 call from TCRdb remains unchecked. CDR1 and CDR2 from the germline V gene are SNHLY and FYNNEI. The CDR3 spans 15 residues. The chain's CDR3 is CASTGEGSKYNEQFF.